This T cell receptor (beta chain) was identified in a study of T-cell reconstitution after alpha-beta-depleted transplantation in children. Germline CDR1 reads MNHEY; CDR2 reads SVGEGT. The CDR3 consists of 19 residues. Trimming left V 0 bases short and J 0 bases short, with 15 bases between. Preparation of the TCRbeta library was carried out with unique molecular identifiers. TCRdb recomputed calls from the PCR reads with MiXCR, one row per CDR3 protein. The repertoire holds about 600,000 distinct CDR3 sequences, with roughly 10% as singletons. This clonotype was detected only a few times. The sequence was obtained from a human donor who donated a stem cell graft to a child with acute myeloid leukemia. V gene TRBV6-2 or TRBV6-3 combines with J gene TRBJ2-6; D is possibly TRBD1 (5 bases). The source material was PBMCs from the stem cell graft donor, sampled from the stem cell graft. CDR3 loop: CASSYSTGAAFSGANVLTF. The CDR3 DNA is TGTGCCAGCAGTTACTCGACTGGGGCAGCCTTCTCTGGGGCCAACGTCCTGACTTTC.